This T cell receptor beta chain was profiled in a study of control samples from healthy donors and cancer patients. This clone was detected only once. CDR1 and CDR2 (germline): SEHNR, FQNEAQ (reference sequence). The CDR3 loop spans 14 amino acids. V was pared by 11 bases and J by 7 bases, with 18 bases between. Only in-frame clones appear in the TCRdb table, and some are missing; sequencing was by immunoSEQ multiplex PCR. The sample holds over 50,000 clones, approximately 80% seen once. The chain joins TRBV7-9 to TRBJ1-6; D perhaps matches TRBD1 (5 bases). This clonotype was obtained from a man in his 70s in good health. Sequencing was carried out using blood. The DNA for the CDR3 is TGTGCCGGAGGACCGAGGGGAAGAAATTCACCCCTCCACTTT. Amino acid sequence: CAGGPRGRNSPLHF. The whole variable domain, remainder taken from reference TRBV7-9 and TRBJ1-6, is DTGVSQNPRHKITKRGQNVTFRCDPISEHNRLYWYRQTLGQGPEFLTYFQNEAQLEKSRLLSDRFSAERPKGSFSTLEIQRTEQGDSAMYLCAGGPRGRNSPLHFGNGTRLTVT.